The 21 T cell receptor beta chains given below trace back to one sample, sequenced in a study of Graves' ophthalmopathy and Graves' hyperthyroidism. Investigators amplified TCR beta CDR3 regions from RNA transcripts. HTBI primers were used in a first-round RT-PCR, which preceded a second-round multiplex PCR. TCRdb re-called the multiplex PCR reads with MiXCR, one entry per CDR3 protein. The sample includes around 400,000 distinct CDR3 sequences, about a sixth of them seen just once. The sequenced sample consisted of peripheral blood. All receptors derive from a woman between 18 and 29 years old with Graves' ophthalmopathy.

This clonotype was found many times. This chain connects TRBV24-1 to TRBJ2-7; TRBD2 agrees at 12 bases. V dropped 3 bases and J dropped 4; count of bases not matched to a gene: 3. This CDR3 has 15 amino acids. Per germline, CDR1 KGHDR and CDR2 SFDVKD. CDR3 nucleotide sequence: TGTGCCACCAGTGATCTAGCGGGAGGGACGTACGAGCAGTACTTC. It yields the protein CATSDLAGGTYEQYF.

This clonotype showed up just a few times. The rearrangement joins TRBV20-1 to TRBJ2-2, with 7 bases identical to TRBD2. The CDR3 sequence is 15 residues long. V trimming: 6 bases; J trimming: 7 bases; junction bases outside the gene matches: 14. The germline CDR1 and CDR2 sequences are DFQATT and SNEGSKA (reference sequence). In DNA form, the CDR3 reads TGCAGTGCCAACGATAGGGCGGGAGTGGGCGGGGAGCTGTTTTTT. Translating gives CSANDRAGVGGELFF.

CDR3 sequence: CASSTPAGGRSSYEQYF. The CDR3 nucleotides read TGTGCCAGCAGTACTCCAGCGGGAGGACGAAGCTCCTACGAGCAGTACTTC. V usage is TRBV6-2 or TRBV6-3 and J usage is TRBJ2-7; the match to TRBD2 covers 9 bases. Germline CDR1 MNHEY, CDR2 SVGEGT. This CDR3 contains 17 residues. The V segment lost 5 bases and the J segment 0 bases; nucleotides outside the gene matches: 11.

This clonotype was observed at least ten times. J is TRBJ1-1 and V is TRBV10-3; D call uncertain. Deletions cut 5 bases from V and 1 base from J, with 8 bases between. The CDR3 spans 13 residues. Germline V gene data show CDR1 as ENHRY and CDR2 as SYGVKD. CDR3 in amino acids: CAISQTENTEAFF. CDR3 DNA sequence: TGTGCCATCAGTCAGACGGAGAACACTGAAGCTTTCTTT.

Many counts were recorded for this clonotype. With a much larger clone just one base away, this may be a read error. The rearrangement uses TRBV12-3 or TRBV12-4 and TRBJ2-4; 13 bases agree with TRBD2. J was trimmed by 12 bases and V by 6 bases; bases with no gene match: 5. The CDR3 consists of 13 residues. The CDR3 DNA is TGTGCCAGCAGACTAGCGGGAGGGCCTGCTCAGTACTTC. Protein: CASRLAGGPAQYF.

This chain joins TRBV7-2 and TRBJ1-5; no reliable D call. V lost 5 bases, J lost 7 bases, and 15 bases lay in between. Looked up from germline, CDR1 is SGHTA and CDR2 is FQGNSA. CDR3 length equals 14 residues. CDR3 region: CASSTREGTQPQHF. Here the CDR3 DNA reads TGTGCCAGCAGCACCCGGGAGGGAACCCAGCCCCAGCATTTT.

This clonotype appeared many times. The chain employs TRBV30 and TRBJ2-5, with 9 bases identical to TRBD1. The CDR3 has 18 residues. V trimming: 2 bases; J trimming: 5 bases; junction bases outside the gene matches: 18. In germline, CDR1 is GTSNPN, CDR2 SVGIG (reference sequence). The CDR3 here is CAWSRRDRDIGGVETQYF. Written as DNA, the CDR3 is TGTGCCTGGAGTCGTCGGGACAGGGATATCGGTGGTGTGGAGACCCAGTACTTC. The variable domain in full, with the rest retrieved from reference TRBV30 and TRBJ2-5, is SQTIHQWPATLVQPVGSPLSLECTVEGTSNPNLYWYRQAAGRGLQLLFYSVGIGQISSEVPQNLSASRPQDRQFILSSKKLLLSDSGFYLCAWSRRDRDIGGVETQYFGPGTRLLVL.

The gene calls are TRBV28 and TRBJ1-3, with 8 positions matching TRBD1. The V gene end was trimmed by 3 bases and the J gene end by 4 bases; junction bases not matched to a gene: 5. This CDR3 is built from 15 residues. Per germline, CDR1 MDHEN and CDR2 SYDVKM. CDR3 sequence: CASSFQGARGNTIYF. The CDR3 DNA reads TGTGCCAGCAGTTTTCAGGGGGCGCGGGGAAACACCATATATTTT.

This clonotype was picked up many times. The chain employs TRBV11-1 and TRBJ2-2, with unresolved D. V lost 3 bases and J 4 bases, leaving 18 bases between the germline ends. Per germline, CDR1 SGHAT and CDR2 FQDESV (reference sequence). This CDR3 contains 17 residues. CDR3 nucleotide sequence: TGTGCCAGCAGCTTTAGGAAGGTGGAGTTGTTCACCGGGGAGCTGTTTTTT. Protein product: CASSFRKVELFTGELFF. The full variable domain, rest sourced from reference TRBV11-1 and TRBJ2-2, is EAEVAQSPRYKITEKSQAVAFWCDPISGHATLYWYRQILGQGPELLVQFQDESVVDDSQLPKDRFSAERLKGVDSTLKIQPAELGDSAMYLCASSFRKVELFTGELFFGEGSRLTVL.

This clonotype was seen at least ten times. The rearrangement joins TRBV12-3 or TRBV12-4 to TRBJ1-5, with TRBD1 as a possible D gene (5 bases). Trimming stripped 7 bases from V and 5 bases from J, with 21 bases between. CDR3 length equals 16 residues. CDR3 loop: CASTWGSVGLYQPQHF. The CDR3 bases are TGTGCCAGCACTTGGGGGTCGGTGGGTCTTTATCAGCCCCAGCATTTT.

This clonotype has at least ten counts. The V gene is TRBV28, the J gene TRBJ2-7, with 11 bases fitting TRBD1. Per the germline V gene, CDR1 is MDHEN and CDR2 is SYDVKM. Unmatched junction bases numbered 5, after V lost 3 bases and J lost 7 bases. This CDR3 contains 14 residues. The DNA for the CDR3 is TGTGCCAGCAGTTTCGGACAGGGGGCTTGGGAGCAGTACTTC. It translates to CASSFGQGAWEQYF.

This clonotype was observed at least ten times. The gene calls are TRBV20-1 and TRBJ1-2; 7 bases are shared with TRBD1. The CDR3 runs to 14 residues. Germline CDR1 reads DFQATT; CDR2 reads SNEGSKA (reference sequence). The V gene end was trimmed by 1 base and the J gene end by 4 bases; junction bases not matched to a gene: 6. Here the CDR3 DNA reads TGCAGTGCTAGAGGAGAAGGGGGCATCTATGGCTACACCTTC. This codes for CSARGEGGIYGYTF.

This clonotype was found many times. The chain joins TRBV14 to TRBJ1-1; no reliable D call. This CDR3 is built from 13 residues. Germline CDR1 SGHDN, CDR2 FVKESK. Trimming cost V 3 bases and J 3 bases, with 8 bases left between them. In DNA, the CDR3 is TGTGCCAGCAGCCAGTTTCTGGACACTGAAGCTTTCTTT. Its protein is CASSQFLDTEAFF.

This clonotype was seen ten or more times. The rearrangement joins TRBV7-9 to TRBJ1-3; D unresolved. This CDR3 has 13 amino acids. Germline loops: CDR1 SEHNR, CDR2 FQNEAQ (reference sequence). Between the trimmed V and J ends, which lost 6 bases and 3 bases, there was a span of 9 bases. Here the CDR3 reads CASSESRGNTIYF. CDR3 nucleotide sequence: TGTGCCAGCAGTGAGAGCCGTGGAAACACCATATATTTT.

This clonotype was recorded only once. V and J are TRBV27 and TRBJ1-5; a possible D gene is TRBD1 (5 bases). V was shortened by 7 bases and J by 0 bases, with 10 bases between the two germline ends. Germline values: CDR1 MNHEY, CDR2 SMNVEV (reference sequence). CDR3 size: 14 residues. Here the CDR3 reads CASTGTPSNQPQHF. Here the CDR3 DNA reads TGTGCCAGCACTGGGACCCCTAGCAATCAGCCCCAGCATTTT.

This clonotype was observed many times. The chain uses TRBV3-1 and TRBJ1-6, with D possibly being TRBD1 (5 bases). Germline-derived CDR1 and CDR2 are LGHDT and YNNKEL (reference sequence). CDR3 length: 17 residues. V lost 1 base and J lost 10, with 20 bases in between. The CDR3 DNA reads TGTGCCAGCAGCCAAGCGAGGCAGGGTCTAGTGGGATCACCCCTCCACTTT. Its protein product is CASSQARQGLVGSPLHF.

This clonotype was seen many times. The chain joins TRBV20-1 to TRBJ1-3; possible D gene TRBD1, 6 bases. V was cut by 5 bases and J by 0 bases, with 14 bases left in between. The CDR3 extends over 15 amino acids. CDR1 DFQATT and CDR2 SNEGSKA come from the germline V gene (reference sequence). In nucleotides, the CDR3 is TGCAGTGCTCAACGGACAGTAAGCTCTGGAAACACCATATATTTT. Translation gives CSAQRTVSSGNTIYF.

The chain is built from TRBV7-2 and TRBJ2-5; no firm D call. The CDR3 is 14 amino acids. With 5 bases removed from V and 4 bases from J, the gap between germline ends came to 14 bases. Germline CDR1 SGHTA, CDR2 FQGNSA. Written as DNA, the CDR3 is TGTGCCAGCAGCCAAGGTTCGGTAGCAGAGACCCAGTACTTC. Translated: CASSQGSVAETQYF.

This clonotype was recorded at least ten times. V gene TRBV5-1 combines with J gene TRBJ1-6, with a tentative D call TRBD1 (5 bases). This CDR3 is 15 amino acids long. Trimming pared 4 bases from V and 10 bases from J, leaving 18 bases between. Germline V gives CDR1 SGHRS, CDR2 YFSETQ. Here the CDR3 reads CASSRLTGKESPLHF. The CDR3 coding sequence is TGCGCCAGCAGCCGATTAACAGGAAAAGAATCACCCCTCCACTTT.

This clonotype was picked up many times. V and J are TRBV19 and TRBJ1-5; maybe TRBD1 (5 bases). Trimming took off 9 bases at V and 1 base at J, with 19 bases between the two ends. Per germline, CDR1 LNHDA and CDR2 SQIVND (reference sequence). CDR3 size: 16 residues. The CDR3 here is CASGGVRVMSNQPQHF. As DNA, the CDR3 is TGTGCCAGCGGGGGGGTCAGGGTTATGAGCAATCAGCCCCAGCATTTT.

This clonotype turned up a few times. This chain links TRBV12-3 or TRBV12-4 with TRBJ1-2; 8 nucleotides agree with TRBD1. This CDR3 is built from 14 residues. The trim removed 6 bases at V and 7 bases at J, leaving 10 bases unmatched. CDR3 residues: CASRPGQGLGGYTF. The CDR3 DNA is TGTGCCAGCAGACCAGGACAGGGCCTGGGTGGCTACACCTTC.